In this sample, the clone carrying this T cell receptor (beta chain) turned up a few times. The antigen is unknown. This CDR3 is also generated by other DNA sequences in the sample. Of the isolated RNA, all was reverse transcribed, and so the sequenced material was expressed TCRB transcripts. Profiling relied on immunoSEQ multiplex PCR, and the TCRdb table lists in-frame clones only, not all of them. The table includes about 360,000 clones, 10% to 15% detected once. Trimming removed 0 bases at V and 0 bases at J, with 6 bases between. There are 15 residues in the CDR3. CDR1 is GTSNPN, CDR2 SVGIG, per germline (reference sequence). The data were taken from a study of beta chain features in type 1 diabetes. Study-level findings and limits: Shortening that was moderate but significant affected the TCRB CDR3s of Type 1 diabetes patients in all four CD4+ subsets.

Cell sorting via CD45RO/CCR7/CD25/CD127/CD95/CD27 was performed to obtain CD4+ naive, central memory, regulatory and stem cell-like memory cells. The receptor comes from a man between 18 and 35 years old in good health. This chain uses TRBV30 with TRBJ2-6; D not resolved. The sequenced sample consisted of naive CD4+ T cells from blood. For the CDR3, the DNA is TGTGCCTGGAGTGTCGGTCACTCTGGGGCCAACGTCCTGACTTTC. It codes for CAWSVGHSGANVLTF.